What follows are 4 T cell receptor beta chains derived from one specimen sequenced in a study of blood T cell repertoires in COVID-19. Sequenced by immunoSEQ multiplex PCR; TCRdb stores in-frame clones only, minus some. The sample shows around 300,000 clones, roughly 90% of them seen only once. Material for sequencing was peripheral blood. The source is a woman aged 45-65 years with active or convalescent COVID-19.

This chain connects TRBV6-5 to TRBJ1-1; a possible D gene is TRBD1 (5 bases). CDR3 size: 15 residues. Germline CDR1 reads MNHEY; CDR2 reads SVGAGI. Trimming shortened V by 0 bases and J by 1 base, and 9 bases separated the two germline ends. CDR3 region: CASSYSLQGNTEAFF. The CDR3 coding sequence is TGTGCCAGCAGTTACTCGCTTCAGGGGAACACTGAAGCTTTCTTT.

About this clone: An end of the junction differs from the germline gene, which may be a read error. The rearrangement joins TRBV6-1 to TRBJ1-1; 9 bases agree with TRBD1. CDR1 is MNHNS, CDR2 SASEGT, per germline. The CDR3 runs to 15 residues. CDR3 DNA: TGTGCCAGCAGTGAAGTAGGGACAGGGAACGCTGAAGCTTTCTTT. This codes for CASSEVGTGNAEAFF.

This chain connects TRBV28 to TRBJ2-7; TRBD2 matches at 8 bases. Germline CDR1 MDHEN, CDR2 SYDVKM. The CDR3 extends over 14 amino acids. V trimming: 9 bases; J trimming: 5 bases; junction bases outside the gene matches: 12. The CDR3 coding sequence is TGTGCCAGTAGACCACCGGGACTAGGTGACGAGCAGTACTTC. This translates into CASRPPGLGDEQYF.

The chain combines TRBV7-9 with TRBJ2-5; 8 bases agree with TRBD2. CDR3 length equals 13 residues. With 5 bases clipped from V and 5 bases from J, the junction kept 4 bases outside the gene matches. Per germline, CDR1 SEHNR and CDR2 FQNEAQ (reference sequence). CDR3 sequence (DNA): TGTGCCAGCAGCAGCGGGAGCTGGGAGACCCAGTACTTC. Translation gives CASSSGSWETQYF.